Below, 30 T cell receptor beta chains from the same sample are listed, as sequenced in a study of PD-1 blockade in classical Hodgkin lymphoma. Relapse after autologous stem cell transplantation occurred in every patient, and brentuximab vedotin exposure varied. The method was immunoSEQ multiplex PCR; TCRdb's version includes in-frame clones alone and lacks a portion of them. The sample comprises under 20,000 clones, 86% of which are singletons, and around 14% rests with the top ten. The sequencing used peripheral blood mononuclear cells (PBMCs), collected before the second cycle of nivolumab. These receptor sequences come from a human donor with classical Hodgkin lymphoma.

This chain joins TRBV12-5 and TRBJ1-1, with D tentatively TRBD1 (5 bases). CDR3 length equals 13 residues. CDR1 LGHNT and CDR2 FRNRAP come from the germline V gene. V gave up 4 bases and J gave up 5 bases, with 11 bases separating them. Here the CDR3 reads CASGSSGGTEAFF. The CDR3, as DNA: TGTGCTAGTGGTTCCTCCGGGGGTACTGAAGCTTTCTTT.

The rearrangement links TRBV7-9 to TRBJ2-7; 8 bases align to TRBD1. CDR1 SEHNR and CDR2 FQNEAQ come from the germline V gene (reference sequence). The V segment lost 5 bases and the J segment 0 bases; nucleotides outside the gene matches: 3. This CDR3 region has 14 residues. The DNA of the CDR3 is TGTGCCAGCAGCGAGGACAGGGCCTCCTACGAGCAGTACTTC. Translating it yields CASSEDRASYEQYF.

This clone is medium-sized (0.01 to 0.1%) in the sample. J is TRBJ1-1 and V is TRBV6-1; no clear D. Trimming removed 1 base from V and 7 bases from J, with 13 bases in between. This CDR3 comprises 14 residues. Germline V lookup: CDR1 MNHNS, CDR2 SASEGT. CDR3 region: CASSEDGETSEAFF. In nucleotides, the CDR3 is TGTGCCAGCAGTGAAGATGGGGAGACAAGTGAAGCTTTCTTT.

This clone was seen more than once but under ten times. The chain is built from TRBV28 and TRBJ1-2; 8 bases align to TRBD1. Germline CDR1 is MDHEN and CDR2 is SYDVKM. CDR3 size: 12 residues. Trimming at V came to 10 bases and at J to 6 bases, leaving 7 bases not matched to a gene. This CDR3 is CAIPRGLDGYTF. DNA of the CDR3: TGTGCCATCCCCAGGGGGCTCGATGGCTACACCTTC.

This rearrangement joins TRBV6-6 to TRBJ1-5; 7 bases map to TRBD1. The CDR3 consists of 14 residues. V lost 6 bases, J lost 2 bases, and 4 bases stayed unmatched. Germline lookup yields CDR1 MNHNY and CDR2 SVGAGI (reference sequence). CDR3 amino acids: CASRRTGGNQPQHF. The CDR3 DNA reads as TGTGCCAGCAGGCGGACAGGAGGCAATCAGCCCCAGCATTTT.

The chain is built from TRBV6-6 and TRBJ2-4, with 9 bases aligning to TRBD1. The junction had 2 bases not matched to a gene; V was cut back by 2 bases and J by 6 bases. CDR3 length: 14 amino acids. Germline V gives CDR1 MNHNY, CDR2 SVGAGI (reference sequence). Written as DNA, the CDR3 is TGTGCCAGCAGTTACGGGGGACAGGGAAACATTCAGTACTTC. It yields the protein CASSYGGQGNIQYF.

The CDR3, as DNA: TGCAGCGTTGTCGGTGAGGACATAAAGAACACCGGGGAGCTGTTTTTT. This gives the protein CSVVGEDIKNTGELFF. V is TRBV29-1 and J is TRBJ2-2; D might be TRBD1 (5 bases). Per the germline V gene, CDR1 is SQVTM and CDR2 is ANQGSEA. This CDR3 region has 16 residues. Between the trimmed V and J ends, which lost 4 bases and 1 base, there was a span of 16 bases.

V usage is TRBV12-2 and J usage is TRBJ1-5; TRBD1, the D gene given by the table, was not confirmed from the DNA. TRBV12-2 is shown as a pseudogene. CDR3 length: 18 amino acids. The CDR3 protein is CASRFRLGTGDGNQPQHF. CDR3 DNA: TGTGCAAGTCGCTTTAGATTGGGGACAGGGGATGGCAATCAGCCCCAGCATTTT.

This clone appeared a single time. One end of the junction varies from germline; a read error may be responsible. The CDR3 loop is CASSQDRQATDTQYF. CDR3 nucleotide sequence: TGCGCCAGCAGCCAAGATCGGCAGGCCACAGATACGCAGTATTTT. V gene TRBV5-5 combines with J gene TRBJ2-3; D not resolved. Germline values: CDR1 SGHKS, CDR2 YYEKEE (reference sequence). CDR3 length: 15 amino acids.

In its sample, this clone was seen once. CDR3 loop: CASSVLVSSEQYF. Here the CDR3 DNA reads TGTGCCAGCAGCGTTCTAGTGTCTTCCGAGCAGTACTTC. This chain joins TRBV7-9 and TRBJ2-7; no definite D call. Germline V gives CDR1 SEHNR, CDR2 FQNEAQ (reference sequence). The CDR3 sequence is 13 residues long. V gave up 5 bases and J gave up 6 bases, with 14 bases separating them.

V gene TRBV7-8 combines with J gene TRBJ2-1, with unresolved D. CDR1 is SGHVS and CDR2 is FQNEAQ in the germline V gene. This CDR3 comprises 16 residues. V was shortened by 1 base and J by 4 bases, with 14 bases between the two germline ends. The CDR3 sequence: CASSLGRLGGYNEQFF. CDR3 nucleotides: TGTGCCAGCAGCTTAGGGCGGCTAGGCGGATACAATGAGCAGTTCTTC.

The V and J genes are TRBV7-8 and TRBJ2-1; no reliable D call. The CDR3 contains 11 residues. Germline-derived CDR1 and CDR2 are SGHVS and FQNEAQ. V shed 1 base and J shed 8 bases, with 3 bases lying between them. The CDR3 DNA follows: TGTGCCAGCAGCTTAGGGGATGAGCAGTTCTTC. Protein: CASSLGDEQFF.

The chain recombines TRBV5-1 with TRBJ1-2; D may be TRBD1 (6 bases). Trimming stripped 5 bases from V and 2 bases from J, with 13 bases between. Germline loops: CDR1 SGHRS, CDR2 YFSETQ. This CDR3 spans 14 amino acids. The CDR3 region has the DNA TGCGCCAGCAGTCAACAGGGCCTCAACTATGGCTACACCTTC. Translation: CASSQQGLNYGYTF.

The table lists this clone with a few counts. The gene calls are TRBV4-3 and TRBJ2-3; 12 nucleotides match TRBD1. The CDR3 has 16 residues. The germline CDR1 and CDR2 sequences are LGHNA and YSLEER. Trimming removed 0 bases from V and 9 bases from J; junction bases left unmatched: 7. The DNA of the CDR3 is TGCGCCAGCAGCCAAGATTCGGGGACAGGGGGCATAACGCAGTATTTT. The encoded protein is CASSQDSGTGGITQYF.

The V gene is TRBV11-3, the J gene TRBJ2-2, with 7 bases identical to TRBD1. Germline trimming cut 5 bases from V and 2 bases from J; bases unmatched to any gene: 5. CDR1 is SGHNT, CDR2 YENEEA, per germline. This CDR3 comprises 15 residues. The CDR3 sequence is CASSVGTVNTGELFF. As DNA, the CDR3 is TGTGCCAGCAGCGTGGGGACAGTTAACACCGGGGAGCTGTTTTTT.

J is TRBJ1-1 and V is TRBV7-2; D is undetermined. V gave up 5 bases and J gave up 4 bases, with 8 bases separating them. Germline V CDR1 and CDR2: SGHTA, FQGNSA. The CDR3 has 12 residues. The CDR3 loop reads CASSIDRTEAFF. The CDR3 DNA follows: TGTGCCAGCAGCATCGACCGCACTGAAGCTTTCTTT.

The chain has TRBV12-5 and TRBJ1-2, with 7 bases aligning to TRBD1. V dropped 6 bases and J dropped 5; count of bases not matched to a gene: 9. CDR1 and CDR2 from the germline V gene are LGHNT and FRNRAP. This CDR3 contains 14 residues. In DNA, the CDR3 is TGTGCTAGTGGCCAGCAGGGACAGATGTATGGCTACACCTTC. Protein: CASGQQGQMYGYTF.

The chain has TRBV7-8 and TRBJ1-2, with D unresolved. V was cut by 3 bases and J by 3 bases, with 8 bases left in between. This CDR3 comprises 13 residues. The germline gives CDR1 SGHVS, CDR2 FQNEAQ. The CDR3 sequence: CASSFDRDYGYTF. CDR3 nucleotides: TGTGCCAGCAGCTTTGACCGAGACTATGGCTACACCTTC.

The chain employs TRBV7-9 and TRBJ2-1; D gene uncertain. The CDR3 consists of 11 residues. Germline CDR1 and CDR2: SEHNR and FQNEAQ (reference sequence). V gave up 3 bases and J gave up 7 bases, with 4 bases separating them. This chain's CDR3 is CASSFSNEQFF. DNA of the CDR3: TGTGCCAGCAGCTTTTCAAATGAGCAGTTCTTC.

The chain has TRBV5-1 and TRBJ2-7, with 8 bases lining up with TRBD2. With 0 bases clipped from V and 0 bases from J, the junction kept 2 bases outside the gene matches. The CDR3 is 15 amino acids. Germline V CDR1 and CDR2: SGHRS, YFSETQ. The chain's CDR3 is CASSLVAGNSYEQYF. The DNA of the CDR3 is TGCGCCAGCAGCTTGGTAGCGGGGAACTCCTACGAGCAGTACTTC.

This clone was counted only a few times. The chain carries TRBV9 and TRBJ2-3; D not resolved. The V end was cut by 0 bases, the J end by 0 bases, with 11 bases between. The CDR3 length is 16 residues. CDR1 is SGDLS and CDR2 is YYNGEE in the germline V gene. In DNA, the CDR3 is TGTGCCAGCAGCGTAGGCAGCCATACTAGCACAGATACGCAGTATTTT. Amino acids: CASSVGSHTSTDTQYF.

The chain is built from TRBV5-1 and TRBJ2-3, with 7 bases aligning to TRBD1. The CDR3 has 14 amino acids. The J segment lost 3 bases and the V segment lost 7 bases, leaving 8 bases of the junction unmatched. Germline CDR1 is SGHRS and CDR2 is YFSETQ. The CDR3 here is CASSLTGITDTQYF. CDR3 sequence (DNA): TGCGCCAGCTCCTTGACAGGGATTACAGATACGCAGTATTTT.

V usage is TRBV6-1 and J usage is TRBJ1-4; tentatively, D is TRBD1 (5 bases). CDR1 and CDR2 from the germline V gene are MNHNS and SASEGT. Trimming shortened V by 3 bases and J by 0 bases, and 11 bases separated the two germline ends. The CDR3 is made up of 16 amino acids. This chain's CDR3 is CASSDTGTATNEKLFF. As DNA, the CDR3 is TGTGCCAGCAGTGATACCGGGACTGCAACTAATGAAAAACTGTTTTTT.

The rearrangement links TRBV23-1 to TRBJ2-7, with 8 bases matching TRBD1. TRBV23-1 is an ORF, and what it does is uncertain. J was trimmed by 0 bases and V by 2 bases; bases with no gene match: 6. This CDR3 has 16 residues. DNA for the CDR3: TGCGCCAGCAGTCAAATCGGGACAGGCGGCTCCTACGAGCAGTACTTC. It translates to CASSQIGTGGSYEQYF.

This chain's CDR3 is CASTRDKGDEQYF. The CDR3 DNA is TGTGCTAGCACACGGGACAAGGGAGACGAGCAGTACTTC. The chain links TRBV12-5 to TRBJ2-7, with D maybe TRBD1 (6 bases). Looked up from germline, CDR1 is LGHNT and CDR2 is FRNRAP. The V and J ends lost 9 bases and 5 bases respectively, with 17 bases between them. This CDR3 is 13 amino acids long.

V is TRBV6-6 and J is TRBJ2-1, with D possibly matching TRBD2 (7 bases). The germline V gene has CDR1 MNHNY and CDR2 SVGAGI (reference sequence). V was pared by 4 bases and J by 6 bases, with 16 bases between. There are 15 residues in the CDR3. The CDR3 DNA is TGTGCCAGCAGTTCTGGGGGCGGGGGCCCCAATGAGCAGTTCTTC. This sequence encodes CASSSGGGGPNEQFF.

This chain uses TRBV21-1 with TRBJ2-5. TRBV21-1 corresponds to a pseudogene. There are 13 residues in the CDR3. Here the CDR3 reads CASSKIREETQYF. The CDR3 DNA follows: TGTGCCAGCAGCAAGATCAGGGAGGAGACCCAGTACTTC.

The chain recombines TRBV6-5 with TRBJ1-2; D possibly corresponds to TRBD1 (6 bases). Germline V gene lookup returns CDR1 MNHEY and CDR2 SVGAGI. The CDR3 is 15 residues long. The V and J ends lost 6 bases and 2 bases respectively, with 16 bases between them. DNA of the CDR3: TGTGCCAGCAGGGACGCAGGGGCTCTGAACTATGGCTACACCTTC. It yields the protein CASRDAGALNYGYTF.

The chain recombines TRBV5-1 with TRBJ2-7; weak D call: TRBD2 (5 bases). Trimming cost V 4 bases and J 7 bases, with 21 bases left between them. This CDR3 region has 15 residues. CDR1 is SGHRS, CDR2 YFSETQ, per germline. CDR3 region: CASSPGTLPGVEQYF. The CDR3 DNA reads TGCGCCAGCAGCCCTGGAACACTCCCCGGGGTAGAGCAGTACTTC.

In regard to this clone: A read error may produce the germline difference seen at one junction end. The V and J genes are TRBV7-7 and TRBJ2-3; D may be TRBD2 (7 bases). Per germline, CDR1 SSHAT and CDR2 FNYEAQ (reference sequence). This CDR3 is built from 15 residues. This CDR3 reads CASSLGRGGPDTQYF. DNA for the CDR3: TGTGCTAGCAGCTTAGGGAGGGGGGGCCCAGATACGCAGTATTTT.